This T cell receptor beta chain was captured in a study of OX40 agonist ivuxolimab in advanced cancers. Study as a whole: The mean age was about 57 years, ranging from about 23 to 79, with 80% to 85% of participants male. Broader study findings: At doses 0.1 to 3.0 mg/kg, CD4+ and CD8+ clones expanded.

A note on this clone: The antigen is unknown.

Clones were sequenced by immunoSEQ multiplex PCR, and TCRdb holds only the in-frame ones, with some missing. The sample includes 22,000 or so clones, 70% to 90% of them seen just once. The CDR3 extends over 11 amino acids. Germline CDR1 is ENHRY and CDR2 is SYGVKD. Trimming took 9 bases from V and 7 from J, leaving 12 bases between them. The chain recombines TRBV10-3 with TRBJ1-1; D not certain. The sample here was CD4+ or CD8+ T cells sorted from blood, taken in a trial of the OX40 agonist ivuxolimab. The clonotype originates from an adult with an advanced solid tumor such as melanoma, head and neck, liver or kidney cancer. In nucleotides, the CDR3 is TGTGCCATAGGTGACGCCATTGAAGCTTTCTTT. Its protein is CAIGDAIEAFF.